This is a list of T cell receptor beta chains from one sample in a study of OX40 agonist ivuxolimab in advanced cancers. Some clones are missing from TCRdb's copy, which holds only in-frame ones; the method was immunoSEQ multiplex PCR. The sample has some 86,000 clones; 91% are singletons. The specimen comprised CD4+ or CD8+ T cells sorted from blood, sampled in a trial of the OX40 agonist ivuxolimab. The receptors were gathered from an adult with an advanced solid tumor such as melanoma, head and neck, liver or kidney cancer. CDR3s include the opening cysteine and the closing phenylalanine or tryptophan. The order of the fields is J gene, V gene, clone size, D gene, CDR3 protein, CDR3 DNA. A D gene is named only where the DNA matches it firmly. The listing skips clone size in some rows; elsewhere it reads once, few, many or a size class.

j_gene: TRBJ1-3; v_gene: TRBV6-1; abundance: -; d_gene: -; CDR3aa: CASSEEGGNTIYF; CDR3nt: TGTGCCAGCAGTGAAGAAGGTGGAAACACCATATATTTT
j_gene: TRBJ1-4; v_gene: TRBV28; abundance: few; d_gene: TRBD1; CDR3aa: CASRIGQGFWEKLFF; CDR3nt: TGTGCCAGCAGGATCGGACAGGGGTTTTGGGAAAAACTGTTTTTT
j_gene: TRBJ2-7; v_gene: TRBV2; abundance: -; d_gene: -; CDR3aa: CATRGGGEQYF; CDR3nt: TGTGCCACCAGGGGGGGCGGCGAGCAGTACTTC
j_gene: TRBJ1-5; v_gene: TRBV19; abundance: -; d_gene: -; CDR3aa: CASSIWEGNQPQHF; CDR3nt: TGTGCCAGTAGTATCTGGGAGGGCAATCAGCCCCAGCATTTT
j_gene: TRBJ1-1; v_gene: TRBV28; abundance: once; d_gene: -; CDR3aa: CASRPDTNTEAFF; CDR3nt: TGTGCCAGCAGACCCGACACCAACACTGAAGCTTTCTTT
j_gene: TRBJ1-2; v_gene: TRBV5-8; abundance: -; d_gene: -; CDR3aa: CASSFKIEGVSSGYTF; CDR3nt: TGTGCCAGCAGCTTTAAGATTGAGGGCGTTTCATCCGGCTACACCTTC
j_gene: TRBJ2-7; v_gene: TRBV30; abundance: -; d_gene: TRBD1; CDR3aa: CAWAPGQAYEQYF; CDR3nt: TGTGCCTGGGCCCCGGGACAGGCCTACGAGCAGTACTTC
j_gene: TRBJ1-4; v_gene: TRBV5-1; abundance: -; d_gene: -; CDR3aa: CASSPGSVEKLFF; CDR3nt: TGCGCCAGCAGCCCAGGGTCGGTCGAAAAACTGTTTTTT
j_gene: TRBJ2-3; v_gene: TRBV6-1; abundance: -; d_gene: TRBD1; CDR3aa: CASSSRDREPDTQYF; CDR3nt: TGTGCCAGCAGTTCCCGGGACAGGGAACCAGATACGCAGTATTTT
j_gene: TRBJ2-7; v_gene: TRBV7-9; abundance: few; d_gene: -; CDR3aa: CATRTVTYEQYF; CDR3nt: TGTGCCACCAGGACAGTAACCTACGAGCAGTACTTC
j_gene: TRBJ2-1; v_gene: TRBV7-9; abundance: -; d_gene: -; CDR3aa: CASRQGELYEQFF; CDR3nt: TGTGCCAGCAGACAGGGAGAGTTATATGAGCAGTTCTTC
j_gene: TRBJ2-1; v_gene: TRBV9; abundance: -; d_gene: TRBD1; CDR3aa: CASSASGTGTGDEQFF; CDR3nt: TGTGCCAGCAGCGCATCCGGGACAGGGACTGGCGATGAGCAGTTCTTC
j_gene: TRBJ2-1; v_gene: TRBV7-3; abundance: -; d_gene: -; CDR3aa: CASSPFGGTFLFF; CDR3nt: TGTGCCAGCAGCCCCTTTGGAGGGACCTTCCTCTTCTTC
j_gene: TRBJ2-7; v_gene: TRBV5-5; abundance: -; d_gene: -; CDR3aa: CASSRGGGPYEQYF; CDR3nt: TGTGCCAGCAGCCGGGGAGGGGGCCCCTACGAGCAGTACTTC
j_gene: TRBJ2-3; v_gene: TRBV7-3; abundance: -; d_gene: -; CDR3aa: CASSLSRDTDTQYF; CDR3nt: TGTGCCAGCAGCTTAAGCCGGGACACAGATACGCAGTATTTT
j_gene: TRBJ1-2; v_gene: TRBV5-6; abundance: once; d_gene: TRBD1; CDR3aa: CASRSTGGSLYGYTF; CDR3nt: TGTGCCAGCAGGTCGACAGGGGGCTCACTCTATGGCTACACCTTC
j_gene: TRBJ2-3; v_gene: TRBV7-9; abundance: -; d_gene: TRBD2; CDR3aa: CASSPGLAGLDTQYF; CDR3nt: TGTGCCAGCAGCCCGGGACTAGCGGGATTAGATACGCAGTATTTT
j_gene: TRBJ1-6; v_gene: TRBV7-9; abundance: -; d_gene: -; CDR3aa: CASSDGGSSYNSPLHF; CDR3nt: TGTGCCAGCAGCGACGGGGGATCCTCCTATAATTCACCCCTCCACTTT
j_gene: TRBJ2-5; v_gene: TRBV4-1; abundance: -; d_gene: -; CDR3aa: CASSPPGSQETQYF; CDR3nt: TGCGCCAGCAGCCCCCCAGGATCCCAAGAGACCCAGTACTTC
j_gene: TRBJ1-5; v_gene: TRBV6-6; abundance: -; d_gene: TRBD1; CDR3aa: CASRQGSNQPQHF; CDR3nt: TGTGCCAGTCGACAGGGTAGCAATCAGCCCCAGCATTTT
j_gene: TRBJ1-5; v_gene: TRBV28; abundance: -; d_gene: -; CDR3aa: CASSLFSVESNQPQHF; CDR3nt: TGTGCCAGCAGTTTATTTTCGGTGGAGAGCAATCAGCCCCAGCATTTT
j_gene: TRBJ2-7; v_gene: TRBV19; abundance: few; d_gene: -; CDR3aa: CASSIRAISNYEQYF; CDR3nt: TGTGCCAGTAGTATCAGGGCAATCTCTAACTACGAGCAGTACTTC
j_gene: TRBJ1-6; v_gene: TRBV27; abundance: -; d_gene: -; CDR3aa: CASTSVSSYNSPLHF; CDR3nt: TGTGCCAGCACCTCGGTGAGCTCCTATAATTCACCCCTCCACTTT
j_gene: TRBJ2-3; v_gene: TRBV9; abundance: -; d_gene: TRBD2; CDR3aa: CASSVAPSSGRRPDTQYF; CDR3nt: TGTGCCAGCAGCGTAGCCCCCTCTAGCGGGAGGCGACCAGATACGCAGTATTTT
j_gene: TRBJ2-1; v_gene: TRBV29-1; abundance: -; d_gene: TRBD2; CDR3aa: CSVDPVGGEVLEQFF; CDR3nt: TGCAGCGTTGACCCAGTTGGGGGGGAGGTTCTCGAGCAGTTCTTC
j_gene: TRBJ1-4; v_gene: TRBV4-1; abundance: -; d_gene: TRBD1; CDR3aa: CASSQTTGVGEKLFF; CDR3nt: TGCGCCAGCAGCCAAACTACAGGGGTAGGAGAAAAACTGTTTTTT
j_gene: TRBJ2-5; v_gene: TRBV10-3; abundance: -; d_gene: -; CDR3aa: CAISESWTTRLRETQYF; CDR3nt: TGTGCCATCAGTGAGTCTTGGACTACTCGTTTGAGGGAGACCCAGTACTTC
j_gene: TRBJ2-3; v_gene: TRBV18; abundance: -; d_gene: -; CDR3aa: CASSGFRDTQYF; CDR3nt: TGTGCCAGCTCAGGATTCAGAGATACGCAGTATTTT
j_gene: TRBJ1-1; v_gene: TRBV5-4; abundance: -; d_gene: -; CDR3aa: CASSSPGRADTEAFF; CDR3nt: TGTGCCAGCAGCTCCCCCGGGAGGGCGGACACTGAAGCTTTCTTT
j_gene: TRBJ2-7; v_gene: TRBV13; abundance: once; d_gene: -; CDR3aa: CASSTRDGGRYEQYF; CDR3nt: TGTGCCAGCAGCACCCGGGACGGAGGGCGGTACGAGCAGTACTTC
j_gene: TRBJ2-1; v_gene: TRBV27; abundance: -; d_gene: TRBD2; CDR3aa: CASSLLSGNSYNEQFF; CDR3nt: TGTGCCAGCAGTTTATTAAGCGGGAACTCTTACAATGAGCAGTTCTTC
j_gene: TRBJ1-1; v_gene: TRBV7-6; abundance: -; d_gene: TRBD1; CDR3aa: CASSSTTGSTEAFF; CDR3nt: TGTGCCAGCAGCAGTACGACAGGGAGCACTGAAGCTTTCTTT
j_gene: TRBJ1-2; v_gene: TRBV5-6; abundance: -; d_gene: -; CDR3aa: CASSLAIAGSHYGYTF; CDR3nt: TGTGCCAGCAGCTTGGCCATCGCAGGGTCCCACTATGGCTACACCTTC
j_gene: TRBJ1-4; v_gene: TRBV6-5; abundance: -; d_gene: -; CDR3aa: CASSYGVTSEKLFF; CDR3nt: TGTGCCAGCAGTTACGGGGTTACGAGTGAAAAACTGTTTTTT
j_gene: TRBJ2-7; v_gene: TRBV6-1; abundance: -; d_gene: -; CDR3aa: CASSASPGQGNPYEQYF; CDR3nt: TGTGCCAGCAGTGCCTCTCCGGGGCAGGGGAATCCCTACGAGCAGTACTTC
j_gene: TRBJ2-7; v_gene: TRBV4-1; abundance: -; d_gene: -; CDR3aa: CASSQDWPGSYEQYF; CDR3nt: TGCGCCAGCAGCCAAGATTGGCCCGGGAGCTACGAGCAGTACTTC
j_gene: TRBJ1-5; v_gene: TRBV5-1; abundance: -; d_gene: -; CDR3aa: CASSLSGDQPQHF; CDR3nt: TGCGCCAGCAGCTTGAGTGGGGATCAGCCCCAGCATTTT
j_gene: TRBJ2-1; v_gene: TRBV27; abundance: -; d_gene: TRBD1; CDR3aa: CASSPFQPGQGFFF; CDR3nt: TGTGCCAGCAGTCCCTTTCAACCGGGACAGGGGTTCTTCTTC
j_gene: TRBJ2-1; v_gene: TRBV29-1; abundance: -; d_gene: -; CDR3aa: CSVEILLSRGGEQFF; CDR3nt: TGCAGCGTTGAGATACTGTTGTCTCGTGGTGGTGAGCAGTTCTTC
j_gene: TRBJ2-5; v_gene: TRBV7-9; abundance: once; d_gene: -; CDR3aa: CASRSLEAQYF; CDR3nt: TGTGCCAGCAGGTCTCTGGAGGCCCAGTACTTC
j_gene: TRBJ2-5; v_gene: TRBV19; abundance: -; d_gene: -; CDR3aa: CASSIWGRLETQYF; CDR3nt: TGTGCCAGTAGTATTTGGGGCAGGTTAGAGACCCAGTACTTC
j_gene: TRBJ2-7; v_gene: TRBV6-1; abundance: -; d_gene: TRBD1; CDR3aa: CASSEAAGGSSEQYF; CDR3nt: TGTGCCAGCAGTGAAGCCGCAGGGGGTAGTTCCGAGCAGTACTTC